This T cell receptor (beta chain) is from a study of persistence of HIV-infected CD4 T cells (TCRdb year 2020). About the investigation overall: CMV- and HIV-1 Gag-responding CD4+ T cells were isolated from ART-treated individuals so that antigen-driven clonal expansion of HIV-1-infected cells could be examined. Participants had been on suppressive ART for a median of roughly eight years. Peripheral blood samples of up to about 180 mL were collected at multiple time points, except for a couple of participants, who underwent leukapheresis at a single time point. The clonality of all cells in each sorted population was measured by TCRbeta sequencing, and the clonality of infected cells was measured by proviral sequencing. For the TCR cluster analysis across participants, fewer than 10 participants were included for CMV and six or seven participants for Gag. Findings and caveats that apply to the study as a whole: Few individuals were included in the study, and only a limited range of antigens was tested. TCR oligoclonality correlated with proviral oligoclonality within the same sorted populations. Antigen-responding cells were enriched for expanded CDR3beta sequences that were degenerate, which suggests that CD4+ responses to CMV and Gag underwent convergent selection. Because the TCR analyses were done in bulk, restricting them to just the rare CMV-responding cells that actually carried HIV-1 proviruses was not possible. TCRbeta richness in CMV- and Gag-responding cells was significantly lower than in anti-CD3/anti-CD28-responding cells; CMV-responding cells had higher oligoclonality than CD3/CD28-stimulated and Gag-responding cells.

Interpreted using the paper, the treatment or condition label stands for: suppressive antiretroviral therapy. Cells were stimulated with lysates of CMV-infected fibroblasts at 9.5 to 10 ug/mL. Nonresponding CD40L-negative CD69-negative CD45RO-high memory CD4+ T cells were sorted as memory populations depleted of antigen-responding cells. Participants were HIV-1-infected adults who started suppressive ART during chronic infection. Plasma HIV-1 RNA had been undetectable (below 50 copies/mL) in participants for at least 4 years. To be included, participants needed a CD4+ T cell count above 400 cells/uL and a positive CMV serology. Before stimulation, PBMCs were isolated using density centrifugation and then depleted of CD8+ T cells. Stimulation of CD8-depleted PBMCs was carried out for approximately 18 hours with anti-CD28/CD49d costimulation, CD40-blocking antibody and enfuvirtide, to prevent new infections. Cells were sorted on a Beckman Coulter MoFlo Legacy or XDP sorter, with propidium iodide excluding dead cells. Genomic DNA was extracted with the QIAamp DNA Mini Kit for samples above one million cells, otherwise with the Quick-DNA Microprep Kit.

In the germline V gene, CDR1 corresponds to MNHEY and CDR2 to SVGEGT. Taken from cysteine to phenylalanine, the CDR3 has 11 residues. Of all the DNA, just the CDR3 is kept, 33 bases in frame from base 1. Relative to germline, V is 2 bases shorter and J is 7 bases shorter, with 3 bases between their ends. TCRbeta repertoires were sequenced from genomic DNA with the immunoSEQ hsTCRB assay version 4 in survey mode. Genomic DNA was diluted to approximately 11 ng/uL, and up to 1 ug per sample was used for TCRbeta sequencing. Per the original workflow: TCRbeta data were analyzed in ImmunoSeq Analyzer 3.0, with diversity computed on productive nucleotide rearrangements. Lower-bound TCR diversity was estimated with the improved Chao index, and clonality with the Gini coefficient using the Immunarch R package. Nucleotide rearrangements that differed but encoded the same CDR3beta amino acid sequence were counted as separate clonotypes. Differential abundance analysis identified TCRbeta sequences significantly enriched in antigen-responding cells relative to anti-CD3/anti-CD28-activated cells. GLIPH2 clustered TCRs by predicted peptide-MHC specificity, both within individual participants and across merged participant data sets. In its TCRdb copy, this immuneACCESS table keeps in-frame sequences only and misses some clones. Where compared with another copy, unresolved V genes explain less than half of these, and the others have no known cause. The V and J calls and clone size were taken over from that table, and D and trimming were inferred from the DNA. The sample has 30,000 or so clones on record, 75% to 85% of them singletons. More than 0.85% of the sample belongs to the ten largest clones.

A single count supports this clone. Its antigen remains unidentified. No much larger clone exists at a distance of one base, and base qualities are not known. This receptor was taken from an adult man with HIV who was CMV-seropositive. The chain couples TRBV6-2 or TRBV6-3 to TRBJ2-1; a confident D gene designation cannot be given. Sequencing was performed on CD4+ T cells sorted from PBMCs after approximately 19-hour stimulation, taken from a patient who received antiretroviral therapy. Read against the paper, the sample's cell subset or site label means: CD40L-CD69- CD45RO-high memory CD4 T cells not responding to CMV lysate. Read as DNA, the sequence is TGTGCCAGCAGTTACGCAAATGAGCAGTTCTTC. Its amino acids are CASSYANEQFF.